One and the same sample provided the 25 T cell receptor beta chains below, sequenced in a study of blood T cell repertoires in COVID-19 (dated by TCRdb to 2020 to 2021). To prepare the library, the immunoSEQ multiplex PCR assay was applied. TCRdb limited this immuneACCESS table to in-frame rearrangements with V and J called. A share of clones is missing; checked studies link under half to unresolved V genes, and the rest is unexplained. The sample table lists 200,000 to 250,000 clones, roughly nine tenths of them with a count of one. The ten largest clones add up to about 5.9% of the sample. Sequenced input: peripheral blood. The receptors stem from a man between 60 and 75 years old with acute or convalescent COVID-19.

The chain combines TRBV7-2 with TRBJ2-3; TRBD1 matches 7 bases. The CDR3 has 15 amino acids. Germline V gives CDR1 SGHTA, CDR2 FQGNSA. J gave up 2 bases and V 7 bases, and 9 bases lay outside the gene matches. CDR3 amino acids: CASNPTGQVTDTQYF. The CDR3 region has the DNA TGTGCCAGCAACCCAACCGGACAGGTCACAGATACGCAGTATTTT.

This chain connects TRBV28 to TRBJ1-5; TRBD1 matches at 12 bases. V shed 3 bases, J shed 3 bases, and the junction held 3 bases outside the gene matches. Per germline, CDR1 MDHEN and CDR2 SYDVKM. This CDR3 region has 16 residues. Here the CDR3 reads CASSFGTGGSNQPQHF. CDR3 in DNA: TGTGCCAGCAGTTTCGGGACAGGGGGCTCCAATCAGCCCCAGCATTTT.

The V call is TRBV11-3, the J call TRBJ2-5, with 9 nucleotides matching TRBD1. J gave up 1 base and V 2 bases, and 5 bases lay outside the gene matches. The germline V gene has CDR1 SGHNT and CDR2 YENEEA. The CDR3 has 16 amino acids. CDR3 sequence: CASSLRGTGPQETQYF. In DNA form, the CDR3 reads TGTGCCAGCAGCTTAAGGGGGACAGGGCCCCAAGAGACCCAGTACTTC.

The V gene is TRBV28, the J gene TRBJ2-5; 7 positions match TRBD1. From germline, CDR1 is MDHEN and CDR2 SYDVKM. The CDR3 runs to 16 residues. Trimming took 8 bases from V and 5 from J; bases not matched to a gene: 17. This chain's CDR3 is CASRKGVQGVRETQYF. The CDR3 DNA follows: TGTGCCAGCCGGAAAGGGGTGCAGGGGGTTAGGGAGACCCAGTACTTC.

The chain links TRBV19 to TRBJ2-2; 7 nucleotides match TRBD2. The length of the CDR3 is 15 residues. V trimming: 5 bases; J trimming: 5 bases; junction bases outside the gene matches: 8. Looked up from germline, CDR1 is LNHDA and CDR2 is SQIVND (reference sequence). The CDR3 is CASSRGRGWTGELFF. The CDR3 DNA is TGTGCCAGTAGTCGGGGGAGGGGTTGGACCGGGGAGCTGTTTTTT.

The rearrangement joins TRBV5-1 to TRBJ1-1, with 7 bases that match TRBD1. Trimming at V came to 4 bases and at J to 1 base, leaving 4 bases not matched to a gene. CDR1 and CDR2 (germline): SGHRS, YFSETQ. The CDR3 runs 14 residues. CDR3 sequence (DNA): TGCGCCAGCAGCCCCGGGACAGCGAACACTGAAGCTTTCTTT. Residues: CASSPGTANTEAFF.

CDR3 nucleotide sequence: TGTGCCAGCAGTGGCCCACAGGGGCTCCGACGGGTAGCTAATGAAAAACTGTTTTTT. Amino acid sequence: CASSGPQGLRRVANEKLFF. This chain joins TRBV6-1 and TRBJ1-4; 7 nucleotides match TRBD1. In germline, CDR1 is MNHNS, CDR2 SASEGT. The CDR3 loop spans 19 amino acids. J was trimmed by 3 bases and V by 4 bases; bases with no gene match: 17.

CDR3 sequence (DNA): TGTGCCAGCAGCGTAGGGACAGGGGGCATATACGAGCAGTACTTC. Translating it yields CASSVGTGGIYEQYF. V is TRBV9 and J is TRBJ2-7; 11 bases are shared with TRBD1. This CDR3 contains 15 residues. The germline gives CDR1 SGDLS, CDR2 YYNGEE. The V gene end was trimmed by 0 bases and the J gene end by 4 bases; junction bases not matched to a gene: 3.

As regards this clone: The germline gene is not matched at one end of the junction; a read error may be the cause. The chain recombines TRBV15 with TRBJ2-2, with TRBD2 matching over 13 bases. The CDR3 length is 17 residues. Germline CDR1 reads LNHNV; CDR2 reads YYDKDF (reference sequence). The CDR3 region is CATRRKLAGGDDGELFF. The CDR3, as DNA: TGTGCCACCCGCAGAAAACTAGCGGGAGGGGATGACGGGGAGCTGTTTTTT.

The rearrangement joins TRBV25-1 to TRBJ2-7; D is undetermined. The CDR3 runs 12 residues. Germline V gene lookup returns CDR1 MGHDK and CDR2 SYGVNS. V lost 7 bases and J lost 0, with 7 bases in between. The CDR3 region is CASTGNSYEQYF. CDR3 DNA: TGTGCCAGCACAGGTAACTCCTACGAGCAGTACTTC.

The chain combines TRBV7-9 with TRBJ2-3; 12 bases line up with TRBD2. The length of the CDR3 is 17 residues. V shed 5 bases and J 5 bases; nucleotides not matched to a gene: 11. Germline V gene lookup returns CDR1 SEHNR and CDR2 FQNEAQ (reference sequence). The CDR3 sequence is CASSRLAGELFGDTQYF. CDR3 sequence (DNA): TGTGCCAGCAGCCGACTAGCGGGAGAACTGTTCGGAGATACGCAGTATTTT.

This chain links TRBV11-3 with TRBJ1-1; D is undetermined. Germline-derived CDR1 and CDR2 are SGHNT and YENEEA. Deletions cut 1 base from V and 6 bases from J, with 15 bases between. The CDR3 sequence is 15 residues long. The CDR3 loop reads CASSLVLEGKAEAFF. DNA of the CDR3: TGTGCCAGCAGCTTAGTATTGGAGGGAAAAGCTGAAGCTTTCTTT.

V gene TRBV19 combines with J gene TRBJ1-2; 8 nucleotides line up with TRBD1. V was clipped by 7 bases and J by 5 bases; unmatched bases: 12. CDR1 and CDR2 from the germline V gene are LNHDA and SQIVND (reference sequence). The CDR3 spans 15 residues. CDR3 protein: CASTAGAGGAYGYTF. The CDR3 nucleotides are TGTGCCAGTACCGCTGGGGCAGGGGGCGCTTATGGCTACACCTTC.

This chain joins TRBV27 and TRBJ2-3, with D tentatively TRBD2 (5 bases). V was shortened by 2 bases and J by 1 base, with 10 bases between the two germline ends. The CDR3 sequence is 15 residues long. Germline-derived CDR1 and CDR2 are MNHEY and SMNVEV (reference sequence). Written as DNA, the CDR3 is TGTGCCAGCAGTTTAAGGCGGGTGGGCACAGATACGCAGTATTTT. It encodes CASSLRRVGTDTQYF.

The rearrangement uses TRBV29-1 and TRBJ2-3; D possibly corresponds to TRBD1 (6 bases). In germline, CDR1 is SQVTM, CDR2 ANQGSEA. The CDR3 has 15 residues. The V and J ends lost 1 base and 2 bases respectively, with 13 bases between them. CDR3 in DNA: TGCAGCGTTGAAGCGGCGGACAGATACACAGATACGCAGTATTTT. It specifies CSVEAADRYTDTQYF.

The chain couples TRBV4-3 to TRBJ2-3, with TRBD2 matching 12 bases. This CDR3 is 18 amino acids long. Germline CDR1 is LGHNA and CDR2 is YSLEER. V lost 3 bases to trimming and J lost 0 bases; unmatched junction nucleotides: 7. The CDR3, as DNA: TGCGCCAGCAGCCACGAACTAGCGGGAGGAACTAGCACAGATACGCAGTATTTT. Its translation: CASSHELAGGTSTDTQYF.

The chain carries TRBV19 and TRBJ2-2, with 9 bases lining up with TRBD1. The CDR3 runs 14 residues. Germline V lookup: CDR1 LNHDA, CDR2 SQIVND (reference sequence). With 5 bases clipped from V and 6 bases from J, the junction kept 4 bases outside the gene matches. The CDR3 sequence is CASSRTGDAGELFF. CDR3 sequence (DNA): TGTGCCAGTAGTCGGACAGGGGACGCCGGGGAGCTGTTTTTT. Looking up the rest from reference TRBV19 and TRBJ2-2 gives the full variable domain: DGGITQSPKYLFRKEGQNVTLSCEQNLNHDAMYWYRQDPGQGLRLIYYSQIVNDFQKGDIAEGYSVSREKKESFPLTVTSAQKNPTAFYLCASSRTGDAGELFFGEGSRLTVL.

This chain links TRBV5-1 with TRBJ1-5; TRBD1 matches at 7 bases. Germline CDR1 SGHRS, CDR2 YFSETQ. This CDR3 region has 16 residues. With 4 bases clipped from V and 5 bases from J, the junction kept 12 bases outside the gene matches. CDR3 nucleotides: TGCGCCAGCAGCCCACAACCGGGACAGAACTATCAGCCCCAGCATTTT. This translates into CASSPQPGQNYQPQHF. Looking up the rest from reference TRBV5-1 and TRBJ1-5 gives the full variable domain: KAGVTQTPRYLIKTRGQQVTLSCSPISGHRSVSWYQQTPGQGLQFLFEYFSETQRNKGNFPGRFSGRQFSNSRSEMNVSTLELGDSALYLCASSPQPGQNYQPQHFGDGTRLSIL.

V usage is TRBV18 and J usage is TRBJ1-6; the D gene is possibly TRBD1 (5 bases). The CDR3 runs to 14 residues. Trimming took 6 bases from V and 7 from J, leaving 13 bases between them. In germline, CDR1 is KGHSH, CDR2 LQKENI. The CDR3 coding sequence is TGTGCCAGCTCTATACAGGATTCGAATTCACCCCTCCACTTT. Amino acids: CASSIQDSNSPLHF.

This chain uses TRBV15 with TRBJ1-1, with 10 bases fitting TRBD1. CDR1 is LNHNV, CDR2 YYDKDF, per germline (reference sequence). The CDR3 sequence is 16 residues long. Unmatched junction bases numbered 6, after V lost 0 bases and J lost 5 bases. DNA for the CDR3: TGTGCCACCAGCAGAGATGTCGACAGGGGGCTTACTGAAGCTTTCTTT. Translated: CATSRDVDRGLTEAFF.

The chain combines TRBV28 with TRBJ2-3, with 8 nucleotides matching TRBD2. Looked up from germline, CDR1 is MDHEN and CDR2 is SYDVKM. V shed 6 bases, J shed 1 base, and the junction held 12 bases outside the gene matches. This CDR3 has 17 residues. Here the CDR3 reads CASSYQRSGSGTDTQYF. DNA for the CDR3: TGTGCCAGCAGCTACCAAAGAAGCGGGAGTGGCACAGATACGCAGTATTTT.

This chain's CDR3 is CATSDLQGGTDTQYF. The CDR3 nucleotides are TGTGCCACCAGTGATTTGCAGGGTGGAACAGATACGCAGTATTTT. V gene TRBV24-1 combines with J gene TRBJ2-3; D is possibly TRBD1 (5 bases). CDR3 length equals 15 residues. CDR1 and CDR2 (germline): KGHDR, SFDVKD. V dropped 0 bases and J dropped 3 bases, with 9 bases sitting between them.

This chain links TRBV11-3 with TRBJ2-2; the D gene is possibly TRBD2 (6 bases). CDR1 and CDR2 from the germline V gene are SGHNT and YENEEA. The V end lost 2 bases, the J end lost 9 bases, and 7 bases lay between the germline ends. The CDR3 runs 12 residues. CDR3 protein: CASSLRGWELFF. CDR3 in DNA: TGTGCCAGCAGCTTACGGGGGTGGGAGCTGTTTTTT.

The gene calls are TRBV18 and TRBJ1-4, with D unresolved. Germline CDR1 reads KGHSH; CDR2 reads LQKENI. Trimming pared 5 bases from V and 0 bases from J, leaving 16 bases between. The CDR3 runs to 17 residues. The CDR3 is CASSLAPSDATNEKLFF. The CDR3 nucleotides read TGTGCCAGCTCATTGGCCCCCAGCGATGCAACTAATGAAAAACTGTTTTTT.

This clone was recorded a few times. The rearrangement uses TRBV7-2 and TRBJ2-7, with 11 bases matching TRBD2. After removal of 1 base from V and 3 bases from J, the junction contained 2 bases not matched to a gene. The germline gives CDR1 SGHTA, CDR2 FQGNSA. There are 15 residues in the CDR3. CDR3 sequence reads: CASSLVGLADYEQYF. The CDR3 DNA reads TGTGCCAGCAGCTTAGTGGGACTAGCGGACTACGAGCAGTACTTC.